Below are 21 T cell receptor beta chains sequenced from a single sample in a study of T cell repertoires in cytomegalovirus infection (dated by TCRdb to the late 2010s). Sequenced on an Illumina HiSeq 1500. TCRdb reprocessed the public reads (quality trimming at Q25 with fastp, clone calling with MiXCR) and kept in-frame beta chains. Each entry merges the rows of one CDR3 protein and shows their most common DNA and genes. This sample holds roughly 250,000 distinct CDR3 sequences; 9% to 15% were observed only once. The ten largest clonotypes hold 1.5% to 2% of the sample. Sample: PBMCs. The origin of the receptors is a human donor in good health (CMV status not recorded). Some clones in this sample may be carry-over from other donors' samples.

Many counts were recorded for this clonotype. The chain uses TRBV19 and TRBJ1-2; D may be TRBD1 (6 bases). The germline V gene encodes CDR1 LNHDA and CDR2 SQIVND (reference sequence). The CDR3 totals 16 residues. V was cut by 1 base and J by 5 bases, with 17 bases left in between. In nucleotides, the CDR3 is TGTGCCAGTAGTATAGCGTCTCAGGGGCTGGGGTATGGCTACACCTTC. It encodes CASSIASQGLGYGYTF.

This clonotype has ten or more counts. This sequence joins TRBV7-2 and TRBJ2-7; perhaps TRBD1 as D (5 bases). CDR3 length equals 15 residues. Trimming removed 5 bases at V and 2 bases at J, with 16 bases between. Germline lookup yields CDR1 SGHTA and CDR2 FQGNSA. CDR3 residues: CASSPQSTVTYEQYF. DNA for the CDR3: TGTGCCAGCAGCCCGCAATCGACAGTAACCTACGAGCAGTACTTC.

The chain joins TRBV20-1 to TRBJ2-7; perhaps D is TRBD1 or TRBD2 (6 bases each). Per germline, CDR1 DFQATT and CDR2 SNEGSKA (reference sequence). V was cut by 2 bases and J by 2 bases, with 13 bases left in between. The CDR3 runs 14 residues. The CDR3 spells CSARYGGEPYEQYF. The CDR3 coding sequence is TGCAGTGCTAGATACGGGGGCGAACCCTACGAGCAGTACTTC.

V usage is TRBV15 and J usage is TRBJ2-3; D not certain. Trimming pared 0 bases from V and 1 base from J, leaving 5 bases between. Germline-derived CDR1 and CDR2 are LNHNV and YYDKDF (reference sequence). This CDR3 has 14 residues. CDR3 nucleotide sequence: TGTGCCACCAGCAGAGACTCGGGCACAGATACGCAGTATTTT. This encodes CATSRDSGTDTQYF. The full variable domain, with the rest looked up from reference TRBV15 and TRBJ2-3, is DAMVIQNPRYQVTQFGKPVTLSCSQTLNHNVMYWYQQKSSQAPKLLFHYYDKDFNNEADTPDNFQSRRPNTSFCFLDIRSPGLGDTAMYLCATSRDSGTDTQYFGPGTRLTVL.

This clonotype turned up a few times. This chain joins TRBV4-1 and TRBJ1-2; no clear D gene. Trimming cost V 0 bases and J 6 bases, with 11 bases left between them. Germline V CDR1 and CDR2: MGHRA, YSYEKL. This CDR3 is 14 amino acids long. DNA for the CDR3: TGCGCCAGCAGCCAAGATCCGGGCCCAGATGGCTACACCTTC. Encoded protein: CASSQDPGPDGYTF.

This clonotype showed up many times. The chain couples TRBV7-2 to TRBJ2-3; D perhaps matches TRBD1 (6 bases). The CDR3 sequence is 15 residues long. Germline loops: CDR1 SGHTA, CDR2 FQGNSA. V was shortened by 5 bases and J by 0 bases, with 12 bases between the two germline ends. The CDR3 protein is CASSTQGQSTDTQYF. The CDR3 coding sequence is TGTGCCAGCAGCACCCAGGGACAAAGCACAGATACGCAGTATTTT. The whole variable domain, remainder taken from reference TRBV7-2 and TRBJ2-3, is GAGVSQSPSNKVTEKGKDVELRCDPISGHTALYWYRQSLGQGLEFLIYFQGNSAPDKSGLPSDRFSAERTGGSVSTLTIQRTQQEDSAVYLCASSTQGQSTDTQYFGPGTRLTVL.

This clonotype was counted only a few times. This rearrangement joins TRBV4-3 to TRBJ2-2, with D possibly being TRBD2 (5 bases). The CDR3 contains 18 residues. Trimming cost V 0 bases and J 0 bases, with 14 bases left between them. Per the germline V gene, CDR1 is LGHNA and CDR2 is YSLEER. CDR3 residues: CASSQDPGDSANTGELFF. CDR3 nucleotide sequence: TGCGCCAGCAGCCAAGATCCCGGGGATAGCGCGAACACCGGGGAGCTGTTTTTT.

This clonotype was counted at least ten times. CDR3 nucleotide sequence: TGTGCCAGCAAGGGGGGCCTCCCTGAAGCTTTCTTT. This codes for CASKGGLPEAFF. V and J are TRBV28 and TRBJ1-1, with a possible D match to TRBD1 (6 bases). Germline lookup yields CDR1 MDHEN and CDR2 SYDVKM. Deletions cut 7 bases from V and 6 bases from J, with 12 bases between. The CDR3 is made up of 12 amino acids.

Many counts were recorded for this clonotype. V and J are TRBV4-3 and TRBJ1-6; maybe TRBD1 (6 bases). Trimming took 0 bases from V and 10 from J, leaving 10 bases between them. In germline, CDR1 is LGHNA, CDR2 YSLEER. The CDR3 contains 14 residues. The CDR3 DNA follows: TGCGCCAGCAGCCAAGAACAGGGCGACTCACCCCTCCACTTT. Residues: CASSQEQGDSPLHF.

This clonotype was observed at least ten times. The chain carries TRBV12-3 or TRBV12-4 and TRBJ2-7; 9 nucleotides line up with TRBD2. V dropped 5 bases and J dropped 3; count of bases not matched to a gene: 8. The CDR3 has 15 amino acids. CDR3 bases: TGTGCCAGCAGTCCAAGCGGGAGGACCAACTACGAGCAGTACTTC. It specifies CASSPSGRTNYEQYF.

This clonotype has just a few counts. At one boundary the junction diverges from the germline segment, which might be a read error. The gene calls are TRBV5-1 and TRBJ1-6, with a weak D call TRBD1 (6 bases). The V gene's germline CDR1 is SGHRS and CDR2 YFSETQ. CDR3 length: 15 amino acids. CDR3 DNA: TGCGCCAGCAGCCCGACGGGGGGCCATAACTCACCCCTCCACTTT. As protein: CASSPTGGHNSPLHF.

The DNA of the CDR3 is TGTGCCAGCACCCTTATGGGGGCGAACACTGAAGCTTTCTTT. It yields the protein CASTLMGANTEAFF. The chain combines TRBV12-3 or TRBV12-4 with TRBJ1-1; TRBD1 might be the D (6 bases). Trimming stripped 7 bases from V and 1 base from J, with 13 bases between. The length of the CDR3 is 14 residues.

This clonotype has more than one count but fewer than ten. In DNA form, the CDR3 reads TGTGCCAGTAGTCCGGGCAACCAGGGCAATCAGCCCCAGCATTTT. Its protein product is CASSPGNQGNQPQHF. The chain employs TRBV19 and TRBJ1-5; D unclear. Germline V gene lookup returns CDR1 LNHDA and CDR2 SQIVND (reference sequence). The CDR3 has 15 residues. V gave up 5 bases and J gave up 2 bases, with 13 bases separating them.

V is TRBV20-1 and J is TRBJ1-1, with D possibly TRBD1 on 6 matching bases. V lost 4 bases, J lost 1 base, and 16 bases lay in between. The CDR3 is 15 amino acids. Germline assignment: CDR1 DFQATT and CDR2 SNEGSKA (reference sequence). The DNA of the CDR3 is TGCAGTGCTAATGGGCACAGGGCGGGGAACACTGAAGCTTTCTTT. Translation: CSANGHRAGNTEAFF.

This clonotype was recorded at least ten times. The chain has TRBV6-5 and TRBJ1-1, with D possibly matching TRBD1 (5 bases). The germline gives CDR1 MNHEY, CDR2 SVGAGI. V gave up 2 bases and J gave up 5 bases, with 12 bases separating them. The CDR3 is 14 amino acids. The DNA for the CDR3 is TGTGCCAGCAGTTACGGGAAGGAGGGGACTGAAGCTTTCTTT. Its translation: CASSYGKEGTEAFF.

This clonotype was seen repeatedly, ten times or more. In nucleotides, the CDR3 is TGTGCCAGCAGCCGGACTAGGCAAGAGACCCAGTACTTC. It codes for CASSRTRQETQYF. The chain couples TRBV7-2 to TRBJ2-5, with 7 bases that match TRBD2. Looked up from germline, CDR1 is SGHTA and CDR2 is FQGNSA. Trimming removed 5 bases from V and 2 bases from J; junction bases left unmatched: 2. The CDR3 consists of 13 residues.

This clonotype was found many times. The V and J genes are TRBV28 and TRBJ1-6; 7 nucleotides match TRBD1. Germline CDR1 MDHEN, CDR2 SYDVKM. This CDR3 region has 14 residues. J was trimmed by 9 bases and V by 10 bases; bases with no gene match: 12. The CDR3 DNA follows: TGTGCCACCGCTCGTGCAGGGGGAATTTCACCCCTCCACTTT. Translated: CATARAGGISPLHF.

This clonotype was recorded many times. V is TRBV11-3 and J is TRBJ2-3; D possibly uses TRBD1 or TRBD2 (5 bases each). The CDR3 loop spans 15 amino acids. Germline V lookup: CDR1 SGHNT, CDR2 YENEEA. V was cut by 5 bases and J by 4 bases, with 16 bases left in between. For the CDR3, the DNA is TGTGCCAGCAGCCCGGGGCTTACCCAGCCAGATACGCAGTATTTT. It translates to CASSPGLTQPDTQYF.

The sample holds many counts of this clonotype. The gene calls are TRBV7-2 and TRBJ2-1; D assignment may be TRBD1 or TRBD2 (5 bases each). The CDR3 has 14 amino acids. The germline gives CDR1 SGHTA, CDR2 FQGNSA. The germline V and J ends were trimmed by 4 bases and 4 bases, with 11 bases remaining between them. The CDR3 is CASSSGPEYNEQFF. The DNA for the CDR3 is TGTGCCAGCAGCTCGGGACCGGAATACAATGAGCAGTTCTTC.

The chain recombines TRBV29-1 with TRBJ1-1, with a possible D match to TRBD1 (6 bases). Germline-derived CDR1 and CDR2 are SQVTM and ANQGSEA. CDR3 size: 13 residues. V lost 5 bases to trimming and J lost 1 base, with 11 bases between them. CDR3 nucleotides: TGCAGCGTTACACAGGGCGGGAACACTGAAGCTTTCTTT. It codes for CSVTQGGNTEAFF.

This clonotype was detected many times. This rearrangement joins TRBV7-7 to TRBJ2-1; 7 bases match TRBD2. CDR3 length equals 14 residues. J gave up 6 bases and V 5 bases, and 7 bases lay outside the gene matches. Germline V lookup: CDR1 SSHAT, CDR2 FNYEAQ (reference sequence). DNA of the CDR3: TGTGCCAGCAGCCCTGGGACGGGGGGCAATGAGCAGTTCTTC. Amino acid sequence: CASSPGTGGNEQFF.